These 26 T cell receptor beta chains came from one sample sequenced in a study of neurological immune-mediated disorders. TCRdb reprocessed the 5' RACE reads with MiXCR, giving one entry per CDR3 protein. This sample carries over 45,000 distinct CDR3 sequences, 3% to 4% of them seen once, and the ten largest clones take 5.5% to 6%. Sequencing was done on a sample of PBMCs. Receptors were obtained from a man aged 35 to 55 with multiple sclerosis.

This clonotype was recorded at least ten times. The CDR3 DNA reads as TGCGCCAGCAGGGCACAGGGGGTCAACACCGGGGAGCTGTTTTTT. Protein: CASRAQGVNTGELFF. The chain recombines TRBV5-1 with TRBJ2-2; TRBD1 matches at 8 bases. The CDR3 is 15 amino acids. Per germline, CDR1 SGHRS and CDR2 YFSETQ. Trimming removed 5 bases from V and 2 bases from J; junction bases left unmatched: 5.

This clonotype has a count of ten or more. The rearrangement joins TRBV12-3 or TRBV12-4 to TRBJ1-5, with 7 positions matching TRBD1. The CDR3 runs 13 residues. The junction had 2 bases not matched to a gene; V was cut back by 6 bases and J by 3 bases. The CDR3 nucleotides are TGTGCCAGCAGGACAGGGCCCAATCAGCCCCAGCATTTT. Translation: CASRTGPNQPQHF.

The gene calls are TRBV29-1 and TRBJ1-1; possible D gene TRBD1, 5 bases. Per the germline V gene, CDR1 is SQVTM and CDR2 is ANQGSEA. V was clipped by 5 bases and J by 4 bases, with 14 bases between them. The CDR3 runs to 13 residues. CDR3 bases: TGCAGCGTTTGGGGGGAAGAAAGCACTGAAGCTTTCTTT. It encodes CSVWGEESTEAFF.

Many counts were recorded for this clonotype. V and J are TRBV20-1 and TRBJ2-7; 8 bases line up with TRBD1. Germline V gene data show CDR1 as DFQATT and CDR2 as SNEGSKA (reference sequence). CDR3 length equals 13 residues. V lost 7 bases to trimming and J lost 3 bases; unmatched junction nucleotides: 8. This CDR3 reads CSGTDRAVYEQYF. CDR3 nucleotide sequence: TGCAGTGGGACGGACAGGGCTGTCTACGAGCAGTACTTC.

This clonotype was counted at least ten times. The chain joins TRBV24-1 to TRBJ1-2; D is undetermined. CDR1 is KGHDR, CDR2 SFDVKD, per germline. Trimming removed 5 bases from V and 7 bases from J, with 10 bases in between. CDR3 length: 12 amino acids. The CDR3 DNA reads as TGTGCCACCAGTGCCGAGGACGGTGGCTACACCTTC. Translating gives CATSAEDGGYTF.

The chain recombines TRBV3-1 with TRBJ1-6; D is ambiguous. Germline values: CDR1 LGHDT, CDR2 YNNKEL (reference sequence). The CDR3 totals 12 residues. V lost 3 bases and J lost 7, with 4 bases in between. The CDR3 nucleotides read TGTGCCAGCAGCCAGGGAAATTCACCCCTCCACTTT. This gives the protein CASSQGNSPLHF.

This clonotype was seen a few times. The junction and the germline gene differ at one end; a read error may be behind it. The DNA of the CDR3 is TGTGCCATCAGTGAGTCTCAAAAGGCAGGGGGACAGCCCCAGAATTTT. Its protein is CAISESQKAGGQPQNF. The J gene is TRBJ1-5, the V gene TRBV10-3; 7 nucleotides match TRBD1. Germline lookup yields CDR1 ENHRY and CDR2 SYGVKD. This CDR3 has 16 amino acids.

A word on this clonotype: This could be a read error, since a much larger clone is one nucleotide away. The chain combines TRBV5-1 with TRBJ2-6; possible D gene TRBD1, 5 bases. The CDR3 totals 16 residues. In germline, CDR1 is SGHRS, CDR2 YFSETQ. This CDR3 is CASSFQGSSGAKVLTF. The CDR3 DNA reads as TGCGCCAGCAGCTTTCAGGGAAGCTCTGGGGCCAAAGTCCTGACTTTC. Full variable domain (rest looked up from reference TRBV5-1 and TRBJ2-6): KAGVTQTPRYLIKTRGQQVTLSCSPISGHRSVSWYQQTPGQGLQFLFEYFSETQRNKGNFPGRFSGRQFSNSRSEMNVSTLELGDSALYLCASSFQGSSGAKVLTFGAGSRLTVL.

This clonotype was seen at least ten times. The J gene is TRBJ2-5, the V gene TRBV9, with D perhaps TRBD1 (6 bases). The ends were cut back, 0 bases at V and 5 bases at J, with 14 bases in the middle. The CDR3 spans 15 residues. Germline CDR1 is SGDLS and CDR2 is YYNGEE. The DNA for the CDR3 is TGTGCCAGCAGCGTAGCTGCAGGGCAGGGGGAGACCCAGTACTTC. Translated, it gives CASSVAAGQGETQYF.

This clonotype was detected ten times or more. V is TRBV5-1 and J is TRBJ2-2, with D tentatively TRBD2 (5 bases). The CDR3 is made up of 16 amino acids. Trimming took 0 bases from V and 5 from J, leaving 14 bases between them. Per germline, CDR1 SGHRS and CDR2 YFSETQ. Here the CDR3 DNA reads TGCGCCAGCAGCTTGGGAGGACTGGCTGTTACCGGGGAGCTGTTTTTT. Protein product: CASSLGGLAVTGELFF.

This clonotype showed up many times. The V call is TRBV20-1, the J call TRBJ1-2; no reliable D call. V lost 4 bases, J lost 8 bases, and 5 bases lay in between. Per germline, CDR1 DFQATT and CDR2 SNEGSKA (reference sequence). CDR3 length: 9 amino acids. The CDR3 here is CSAKDGYTF. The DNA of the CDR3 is TGCAGTGCTAAGGACGGCTACACCTTC.

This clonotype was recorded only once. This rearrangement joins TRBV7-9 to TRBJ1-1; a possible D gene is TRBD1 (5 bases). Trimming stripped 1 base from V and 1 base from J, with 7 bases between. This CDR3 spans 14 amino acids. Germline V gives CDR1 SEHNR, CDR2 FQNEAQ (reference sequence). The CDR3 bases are TGTGCCAGCAGCTTAGTGGGGCCGAACACTGAAGCTTTCTTT. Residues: CASSLVGPNTEAFF.

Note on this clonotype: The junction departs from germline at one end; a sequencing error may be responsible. The CDR3 bases are TGCGCCAGCAGCTTGGCCGAAGGGAAGCATTCACCCCTCAACTTT. Translating gives CASSLAEGKHSPLNF. This rearrangement joins TRBV5-1 to TRBJ1-6; D is uncertain. The length of the CDR3 is 15 residues. Germline V gene data show CDR1 as SGHRS and CDR2 as YFSETQ. Filled out from reference TRBV5-1 and TRBJ1-6, the complete variable domain reads KAGVTQTPRYLIKTRGQQVTLSCSPISGHRSVSWYQQTPGQGLQFLFEYFSETQRNKGNFPGRFSGRQFSNSRSEMNVSTLELGDSALYLCASSLAEGKHSPLNFGNGTRLTVT.

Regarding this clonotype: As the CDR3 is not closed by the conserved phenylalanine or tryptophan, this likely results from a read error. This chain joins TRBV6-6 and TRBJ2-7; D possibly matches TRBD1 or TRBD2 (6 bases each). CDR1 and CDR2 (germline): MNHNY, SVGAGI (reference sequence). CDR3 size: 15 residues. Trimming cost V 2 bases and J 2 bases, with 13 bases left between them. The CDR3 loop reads CASSYTRGDPYEQYN. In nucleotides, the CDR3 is TGTGCCAGCAGTTACACAAGGGGGGACCCCTACGAGCAGTACAAC.

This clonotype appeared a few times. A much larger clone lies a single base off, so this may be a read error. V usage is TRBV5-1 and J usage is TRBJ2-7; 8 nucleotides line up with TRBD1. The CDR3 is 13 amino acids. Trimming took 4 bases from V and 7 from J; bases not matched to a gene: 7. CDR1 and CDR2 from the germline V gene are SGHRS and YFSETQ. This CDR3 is CASSPLTGEEQYF. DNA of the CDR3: TGCGCCAGCAGCCCCCTGACAGGGGAAGAGCAGTACTTC.

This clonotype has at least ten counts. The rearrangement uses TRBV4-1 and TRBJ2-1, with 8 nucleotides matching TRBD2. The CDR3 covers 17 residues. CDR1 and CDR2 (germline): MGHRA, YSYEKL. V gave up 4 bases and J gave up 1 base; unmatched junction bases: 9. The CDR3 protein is CASSLDPSGGSYNEQFF. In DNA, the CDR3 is TGCGCCAGCAGCCTTGACCCCAGCGGGGGTTCCTACAATGAGCAGTTCTTC.

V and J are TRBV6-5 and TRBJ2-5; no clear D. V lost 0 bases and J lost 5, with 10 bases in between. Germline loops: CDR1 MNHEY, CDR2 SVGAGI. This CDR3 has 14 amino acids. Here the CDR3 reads CASSYSLAEETQYF. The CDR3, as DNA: TGTGCCAGCAGTTACTCCCTGGCCGAGGAGACCCAGTACTTC.

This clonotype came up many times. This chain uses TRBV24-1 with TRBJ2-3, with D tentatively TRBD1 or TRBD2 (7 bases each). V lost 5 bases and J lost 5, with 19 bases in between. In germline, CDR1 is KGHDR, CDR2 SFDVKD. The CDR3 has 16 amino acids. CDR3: CATSAQGGGMGDTQYF. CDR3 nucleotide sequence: TGTGCCACCAGTGCCCAGGGGGGAGGGATGGGAGATACGCAGTATTTT.

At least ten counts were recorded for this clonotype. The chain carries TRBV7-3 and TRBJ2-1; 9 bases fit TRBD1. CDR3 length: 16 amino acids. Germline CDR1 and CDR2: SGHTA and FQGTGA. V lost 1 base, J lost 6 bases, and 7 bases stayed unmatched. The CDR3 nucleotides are TGTGCCAGCAGCTTAATGGGCGGACAGGGGCTCAATGAGCAGTTCTTC. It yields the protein CASSLMGGQGLNEQFF.

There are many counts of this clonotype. CDR3 region: CASSGTSGGHLYNEQFF. The CDR3 DNA reads TGTGCCAGCAGCGGGACTAGCGGGGGCCATCTCTACAATGAGCAGTTCTTC. The rearrangement joins TRBV12-3 or TRBV12-4 to TRBJ2-1, with 14 positions matching TRBD2. The junction had 7 bases not matched to a gene; V was cut back by 6 bases and J by 3 bases. The CDR3 sequence is 17 residues long.

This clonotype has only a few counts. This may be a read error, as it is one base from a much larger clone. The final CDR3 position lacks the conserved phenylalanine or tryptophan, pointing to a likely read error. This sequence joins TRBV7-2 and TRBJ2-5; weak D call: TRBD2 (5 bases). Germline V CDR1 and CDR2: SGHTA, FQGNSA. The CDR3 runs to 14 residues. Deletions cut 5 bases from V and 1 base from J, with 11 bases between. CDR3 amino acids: CASSRAAVQETQYI. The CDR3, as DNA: TGTGCCAGCAGCAGGGCAGCGGTCCAAGAGACCCAGTACATC.

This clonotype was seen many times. The CDR3, as DNA: TGCGCCAGCAGCTTGGTCAGCGTGGGCTTCCTAGCGGGGGGCTACGAGCAGTACTTC. Translating gives CASSLVSVGFLAGGYEQYF. The rearrangement uses TRBV5-1 and TRBJ2-7, with TRBD2 matching over 11 bases. Germline trimming cut 0 bases from V and 3 bases from J; bases unmatched to any gene: 14. The CDR3 covers 19 residues. The V gene's germline CDR1 is SGHRS and CDR2 YFSETQ. Using reference TRBV5-1 and TRBJ2-7 for the parts outside the CDR3, the full variable domain is KAGVTQTPRYLIKTRGQQVTLSCSPISGHRSVSWYQQTPGQGLQFLFEYFSETQRNKGNFPGRFSGRQFSNSRSEMNVSTLELGDSALYLCASSLVSVGFLAGGYEQYFGPGTRLTVT.

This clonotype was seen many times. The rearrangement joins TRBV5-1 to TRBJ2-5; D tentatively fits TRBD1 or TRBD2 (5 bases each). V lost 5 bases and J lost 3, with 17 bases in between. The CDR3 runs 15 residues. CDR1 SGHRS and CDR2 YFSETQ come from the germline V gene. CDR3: CASSPSPGPEETQYF. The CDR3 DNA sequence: TGCGCCAGCAGTCCCTCCCCGGGACCTGAAGAGACCCAGTACTTC. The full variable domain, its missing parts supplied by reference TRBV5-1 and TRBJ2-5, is KAGVTQTPRYLIKTRGQQVTLSCSPISGHRSVSWYQQTPGQGLQFLFEYFSETQRNKGNFPGRFSGRQFSNSRSEMNVSTLELGDSALYLCASSPSPGPEETQYFGPGTRLLVL.

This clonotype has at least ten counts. In nucleotides, the CDR3 is TGCAGTGCTAGTTCTCCACAGGGGTCGGACTATGGCTACACCTTC. Translating it yields CSASSPQGSDYGYTF. The rearrangement uses TRBV20-1 and TRBJ1-2; 7 nucleotides agree with TRBD1. The CDR3 runs to 15 residues. Germline values: CDR1 DFQATT, CDR2 SNEGSKA (reference sequence). V trimming: 3 bases; J trimming: 3 bases; junction bases outside the gene matches: 10.

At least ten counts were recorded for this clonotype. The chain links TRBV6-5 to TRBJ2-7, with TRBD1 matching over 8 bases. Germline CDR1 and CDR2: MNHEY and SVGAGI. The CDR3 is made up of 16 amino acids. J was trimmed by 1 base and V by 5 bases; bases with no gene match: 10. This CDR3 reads CASSPRSGGASYEQYF. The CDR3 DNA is TGTGCCAGCAGTCCCAGATCAGGGGGCGCTTCCTACGAGCAGTACTTC.

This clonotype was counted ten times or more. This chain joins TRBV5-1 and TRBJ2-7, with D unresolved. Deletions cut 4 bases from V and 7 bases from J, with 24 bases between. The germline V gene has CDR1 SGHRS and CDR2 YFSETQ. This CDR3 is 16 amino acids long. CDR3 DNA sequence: TGCGCCAGCAGCCCGGGTCTGGAAAGTCGGGTAGGAGAGCAGTACTTC. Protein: CASSPGLESRVGEQYF.